One and the same sample provided the 8 T cell receptor beta chains below, sequenced in a study of T cells in localized non-small cell lung cancer. Data came from immunoSEQ multiplex PCR; TCRdb stores just in-frame clones and leaves some out. The table shows tens of thousands of clones, with roughly 93% occurring only once. Source: peripheral blood, taken before any cancer treatment. These receptors were obtained from a female donor older than 55 with stage I lung adenocarcinoma.

The V gene is TRBV7-9, the J gene TRBJ1-3; 8 bases map to TRBD1. V lost 5 bases to trimming and J lost 0 bases; unmatched junction nucleotides: 9. Germline assignment: CDR1 SEHNR and CDR2 FQNEAQ (reference sequence). The CDR3 loop spans 17 amino acids. The CDR3 nucleotides read TGTGCCAGCAGCCCGCCGGGACAGGTTAGCTCTGGAAACACCATATATTTT. It translates to CASSPPGQVSSGNTIYF.

The rearrangement joins TRBV6-5 to TRBJ2-1, with unresolved D. The CDR3 consists of 12 residues. CDR1 and CDR2 (germline): MNHEY, SVGAGI. The V and J ends lost 2 bases and 11 bases respectively, with 10 bases between them. CDR3 sequence reads: CASSYDGLQQFF. The CDR3 nucleotides are TGTGCCAGCAGTTACGACGGCCTACAGCAGTTCTTC.

The J gene is TRBJ2-1, the V gene TRBV5-1, with TRBD2 identical over 8 bases. Germline V CDR1 and CDR2: SGHRS, YFSETQ. V shed 4 bases and J 10 bases; nucleotides not matched to a gene: 4. This CDR3 comprises 12 residues. The CDR3 spells CASSPLAGEQFF. The CDR3 DNA reads TGCGCCAGCAGCCCCCTAGCGGGCGAGCAGTTCTTC.

A single count supports this clone. This chain links TRBV5-1 with TRBJ2-5, with TRBD2 matching 10 bases. V trimming: 0 bases; J trimming: 5 bases; junction bases outside the gene matches: 10. This CDR3 contains 17 residues. CDR1 SGHRS and CDR2 YFSETQ come from the germline V gene. CDR3 region: CASSLGSASGSGETQYF. The CDR3, as DNA: TGCGCCAGCAGCTTGGGGAGCGCTAGCGGGAGTGGTGAGACCCAGTACTTC.

The chain recombines TRBV28 with TRBJ1-5; D is undetermined. The CDR3 covers 13 residues. V dropped 2 bases and J dropped 2 bases, with 4 bases sitting between them. Germline CDR1 MDHEN, CDR2 SYDVKM. The CDR3 spells CASSLIGNQPQHF. The CDR3 bases are TGTGCCAGCAGTTTAATAGGCAATCAGCCCCAGCATTTT.

CDR3 protein: CASSRTGRGDTQYF. The DNA for the CDR3 is TGTGCCAGCAGCCGCACAGGGCGCGGGGATACGCAGTATTTT. V gene TRBV28 combines with J gene TRBJ2-3; a weak D match, TRBD1 (6 bases). Trimming took 6 bases from V and 6 from J, leaving 16 bases between them. The CDR3 is 14 residues long. CDR1 is MDHEN, CDR2 SYDVKM, per germline.

The chain joins TRBV2 to TRBJ2-7; D not resolved. V lost 2 bases, J lost 6 bases, and 11 bases lay in between. This CDR3 comprises 13 residues. Germline loops: CDR1 SNHLY, CDR2 FYNNEI. The CDR3 DNA sequence: TGTGCCAGCAGTGAATCTGCCGCCGGCGAGCAGTACGTC. It translates to CASSESAAGEQYV.

The chain is built from TRBV4-3 and TRBJ2-7; D ambiguous. Germline V lookup: CDR1 LGHNA, CDR2 YSLEER. The CDR3 totals 15 residues. Trimming shortened V by 0 bases and J by 4 bases, and 13 bases separated the two germline ends. The CDR3, as DNA: TGCGCCAGCAGCCAAGATGAAAGGGCTAGGTACGAGCAGTACTTC. This encodes CASSQDERARYEQYF.